These T cell receptor beta chains were read from a single sample in a study of OX40 agonist ivuxolimab in advanced cancers. Produced via immunoSEQ multiplex PCR; TCRdb's table is partial and in-frame only. The sample lists under 100,000 clones; about 88% were seen once. The sample in question was CD4+ or CD8+ T cells sorted from blood, obtained in a trial of the OX40 agonist ivuxolimab. Receptor source: an adult with an advanced solid tumor such as melanoma, head and neck, liver or kidney cancer. Both conserved end residues are part of each CDR3. A D gene is named only where the DNA matches it firmly.

15,TRBV6-5,-,TRBJ2-3,CASSYRNRASDTQYF
16,TRBV4-3,TRBD1,TRBJ1-5,CASSPGTGGLNQPQHF
15,TRBV14,-,TRBJ2-2,CASSPPGADTGELFF
16,TRBV7-2,TRBD2,TRBJ2-3,CASSLMSGGSTDTQYF
13,TRBV29-1,TRBD1,TRBJ1-4,CSAGDRGGEKLFF
14,TRBV10-3,TRBD2,TRBJ2-3,CAIRGWTSGSMQYF
11,TRBV7-2,-,TRBJ2-7,CASSLNYEQYF
13,TRBV2,-,TRBJ2-1,CASRQDSYNEQFF
12,TRBV5-6,-,TRBJ2-3,CASSWQADTQYF
13,TRBV6-5,TRBD1,TRBJ1-2,CASSSRQGYGYTF
15,TRBV19,-,TRBJ2-1,CASSMGLNAYNEQFF
15,TRBV7-9,TRBD1,TRBJ1-4,CASSLVTGDYEKLFF
11,TRBV5-4,-,TRBJ2-5,CASSLQETQYF
14,TRBV6-4,-,TRBJ2-2,CASRLELNTGELFF
16,TRBV7-9,-,TRBJ2-7,CASSRVRVLGSYEQYF
18,TRBV4-3,TRBD2,TRBJ2-1,CASSPGLAGTYSYNEQFF
13,TRBV25-1,-,TRBJ1-1,CASSETVSSEAFF
16,TRBV5-4,-,TRBJ2-6,CASSLAGESGANVLTF
16,TRBV27,-,TRBJ2-2,CASSPSFTGANGELFF
15,TRBV6-1,TRBD1,TRBJ1-5,CASTSGQGDHQPQHF
17,TRBV30,TRBD1,TRBJ2-6,CAWSADRGRGGANVLTF
15,TRBV9,TRBD1,TRBJ1-1,CASSVSGTGGPEAFF
17,TRBV5-4,TRBD2,TRBJ2-1,CASSRGTSGLSSNEQFF
17,TRBV30,-,TRBJ2-7,CAWSQTPLRTLKSKQYF
13,TRBV2,-,TRBJ2-7,CASEYIAGSEQYF
16,TRBV5-1,-,TRBJ1-5,CASSLVGDPSNQPQHF
16,TRBV25-1,TRBD1,TRBJ2-1,CASSEFEGANYNEQFF
12,TRBV7-7,-,TRBJ2-1,CASSLGYNEQFF
16,TRBV10-3,-,TRBJ1-1,CAISEQGTGRHTEAFF
13,TRBV28,-,TRBJ2-7,CASSFLRAYEQYF
16,TRBV28,TRBD1,TRBJ2-5,CASSFQGAEAGETQYF
13,TRBV7-9,-,TRBJ1-3,CASRRGDGNTIYF
15,TRBV6-1,TRBD1,TRBJ2-1,CASSEADRTYNEQFF